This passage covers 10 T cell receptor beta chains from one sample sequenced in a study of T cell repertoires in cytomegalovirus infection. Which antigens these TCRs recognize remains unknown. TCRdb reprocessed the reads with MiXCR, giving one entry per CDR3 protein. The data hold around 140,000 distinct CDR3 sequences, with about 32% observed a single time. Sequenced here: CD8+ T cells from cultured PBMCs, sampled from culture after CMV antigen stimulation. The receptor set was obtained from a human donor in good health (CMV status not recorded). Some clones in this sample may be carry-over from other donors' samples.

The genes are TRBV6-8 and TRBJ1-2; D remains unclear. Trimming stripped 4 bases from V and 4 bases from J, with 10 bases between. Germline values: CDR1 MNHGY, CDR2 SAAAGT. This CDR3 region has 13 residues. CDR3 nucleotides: TGTGCCAGCAGTTTGCCAGATTCCTATGGCTACACCTTC. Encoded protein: CASSLPDSYGYTF.

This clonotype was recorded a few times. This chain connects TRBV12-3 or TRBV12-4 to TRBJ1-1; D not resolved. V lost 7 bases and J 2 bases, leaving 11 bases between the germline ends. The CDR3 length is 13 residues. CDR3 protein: CASTLGRNTEAFF. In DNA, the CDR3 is TGTGCCAGCACCCTCGGGAGAAACACTGAAGCTTTCTTT.

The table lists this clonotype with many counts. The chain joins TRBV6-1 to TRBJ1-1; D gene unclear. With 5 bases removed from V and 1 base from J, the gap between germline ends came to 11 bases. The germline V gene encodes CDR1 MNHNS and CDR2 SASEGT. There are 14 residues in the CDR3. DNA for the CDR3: TGTGCCAGCAGTCCACTTGGGCGGAACACTGAAGCTTTCTTT. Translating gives CASSPLGRNTEAFF.

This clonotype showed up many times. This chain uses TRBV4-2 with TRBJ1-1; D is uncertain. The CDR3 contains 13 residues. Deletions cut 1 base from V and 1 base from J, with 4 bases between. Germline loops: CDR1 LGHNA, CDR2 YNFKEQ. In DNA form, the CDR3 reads TGTGCCAGCAGCCAAGGGAGGAACACTGAAGCTTTCTTT. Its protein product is CASSQGRNTEAFF.

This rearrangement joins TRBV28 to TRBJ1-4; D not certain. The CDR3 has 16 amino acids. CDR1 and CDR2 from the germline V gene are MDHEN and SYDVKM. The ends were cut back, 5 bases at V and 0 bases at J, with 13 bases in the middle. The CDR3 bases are TGTGCCAGCAGTCCCACAGTAGTCGCAACTAATGAAAAACTGTTTTTT. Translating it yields CASSPTVVATNEKLFF. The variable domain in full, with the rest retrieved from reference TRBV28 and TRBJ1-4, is DVKVTQSSRYLVKRTGEKVFLECVQDMDHENMFWYRQDPGLGLRLIYFSYDVKMKEKGDIPEGYSVSREKKERFSLILESASTNQTSMYLCASSPTVVATNEKLFFGSGTQLSVL.

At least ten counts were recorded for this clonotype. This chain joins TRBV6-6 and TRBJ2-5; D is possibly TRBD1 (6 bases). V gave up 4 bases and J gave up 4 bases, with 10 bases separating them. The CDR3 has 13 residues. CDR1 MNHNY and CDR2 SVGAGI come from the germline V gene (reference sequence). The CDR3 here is CASSSQGVETQYF. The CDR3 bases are TGTGCCAGCAGTTCACAGGGAGTAGAGACCCAGTACTTC.

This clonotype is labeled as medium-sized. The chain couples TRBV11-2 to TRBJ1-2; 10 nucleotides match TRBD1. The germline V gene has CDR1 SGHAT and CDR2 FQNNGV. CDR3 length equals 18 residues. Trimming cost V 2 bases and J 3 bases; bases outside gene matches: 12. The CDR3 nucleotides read TGTGCCAGCAGCTTATATTTTTCGAGGACAGGGGGGGACTATGGCTACACCTTC. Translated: CASSLYFSRTGGDYGYTF.

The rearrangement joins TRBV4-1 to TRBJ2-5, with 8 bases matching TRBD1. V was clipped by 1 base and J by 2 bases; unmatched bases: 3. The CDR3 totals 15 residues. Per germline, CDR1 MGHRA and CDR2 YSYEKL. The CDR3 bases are TGCGCCAGCAGCCAAGCCGGGACAGGTCAAGAGACCCAGTACTTC. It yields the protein CASSQAGTGQETQYF.

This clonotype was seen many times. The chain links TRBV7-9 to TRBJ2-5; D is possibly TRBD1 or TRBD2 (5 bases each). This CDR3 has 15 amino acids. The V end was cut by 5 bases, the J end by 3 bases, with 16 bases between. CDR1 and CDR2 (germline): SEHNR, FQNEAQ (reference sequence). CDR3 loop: CASSPPWDGEETQYF. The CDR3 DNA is TGTGCCAGCAGCCCTCCCTGGGACGGGGAAGAGACCCAGTACTTC.

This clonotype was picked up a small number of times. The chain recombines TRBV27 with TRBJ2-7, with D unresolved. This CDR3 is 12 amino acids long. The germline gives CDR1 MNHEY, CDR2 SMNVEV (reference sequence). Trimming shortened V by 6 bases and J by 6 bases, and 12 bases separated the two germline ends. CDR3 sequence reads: CASRTRTGEQYF. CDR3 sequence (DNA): TGTGCCAGCAGAACTCGGACGGGCGAGCAGTACTTC.